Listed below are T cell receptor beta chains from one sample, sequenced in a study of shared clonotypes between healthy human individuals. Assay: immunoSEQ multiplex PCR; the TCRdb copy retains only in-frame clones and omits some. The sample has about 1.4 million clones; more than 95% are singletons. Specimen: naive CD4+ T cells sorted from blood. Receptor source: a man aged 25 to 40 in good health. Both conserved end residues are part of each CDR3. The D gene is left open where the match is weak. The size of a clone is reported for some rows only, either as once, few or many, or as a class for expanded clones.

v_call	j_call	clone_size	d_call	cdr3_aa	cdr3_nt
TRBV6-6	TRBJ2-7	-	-	CASARDGNYEQYF	TGTGCCAGCGCCCGAGACGGAAACTACGAGCAGTACTTC
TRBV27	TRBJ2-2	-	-	CASSFRGPAGELFF	TGTGCCAGCAGTTTTCGGGGCCCTGCCGGGGAGCTGTTTTTT
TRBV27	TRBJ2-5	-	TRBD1	CASSPGQGPLSQYF	TGTGCCAGCAGCCCGGGACAGGGGCCTTTATCCCAGTACTTC
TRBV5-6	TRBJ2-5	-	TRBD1	CASSPGTGFGETQYF	TGTGCCAGCAGCCCTGGGACAGGGTTCGGAGAGACCCAGTACTTC
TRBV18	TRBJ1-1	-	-	CASSTTGTNTEAFF	TGTGCCAGCTCAACAACCGGGACTAACACTGAAGCTTTCTTT
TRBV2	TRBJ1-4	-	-	CASRSTRDGEKLFF	TGTGCCAGCAGGTCGACCCGGGATGGTGAAAAACTGTTTTTT
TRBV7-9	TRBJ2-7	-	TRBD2	CASSRSLGLAGVYEQYF	TGTGCCAGCAGCAGGAGTCTGGGACTAGCGGGAGTATACGAGCAGTACTTC
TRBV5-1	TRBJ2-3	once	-	CASSFGNSGTDTQYF	TGCGCCAGCAGCTTCGGGAATAGCGGTACAGATACGCAGTATTTT
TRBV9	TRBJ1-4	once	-	CASSLDRWDEKLFF	TGTGCCAGCAGCCTAGACCGGTGGGATGAAAAACTGTTTTTT
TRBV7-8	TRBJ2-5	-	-	CASSLSREETQYF	TGTGCCAGCAGCTTATCCAGGGAAGAGACCCAGTACTTC
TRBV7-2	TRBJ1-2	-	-	CASSPEPVYGHTF	TGTGCCAGCAGCCCCGAACCTGTCTATGGCCACACCTTC
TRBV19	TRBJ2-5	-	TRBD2	CASSISTVKAGGETQYF	TGTGCCAGTAGTATATCCACCGTCAAAGCGGGAGGGGAGACCCAGTACTTC
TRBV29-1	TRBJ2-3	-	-	CSVPGKQVVEDTQYF	TGCAGCGTGCCTGGAAAGCAAGTGGTGGAGGATACGCAGTATTTT
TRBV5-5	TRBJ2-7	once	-	CASSLAGRPYEQYF	TGTGCCAGCAGCTTGGCAGGTCGCCCCTACGAGCAGTACTTC
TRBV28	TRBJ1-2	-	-	CASSLIALRYGYTF	TGTGCCAGCAGTTTAATAGCCCTTCGGTATGGCTACACCTTC
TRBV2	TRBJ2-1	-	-	CASSEAGGLLFF	TGTGCCAGCAGTGAAGCGGGCGGACTGTTGTTCTTC
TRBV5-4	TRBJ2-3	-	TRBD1	CASSRPGQESTDTQYF	TGTGCCAGCAGCAGACCGGGACAGGAGAGCACAGATACGCAGTATTTT
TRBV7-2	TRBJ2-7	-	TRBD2	CAGSTSGSSYEQYF	TGTGCCGGTTCGACTAGCGGGAGCTCCTACGAGCAGTACTTC
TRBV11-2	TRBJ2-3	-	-	CASSLLNSRTDTQYF	TGTGCCAGCAGCTTATTAAACAGCCGCACAGATACGCAGTATTTT
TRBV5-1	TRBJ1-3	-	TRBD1	CASSQGTGLSGNTIYF	TGCGCCAGCAGCCAGGGGACAGGCCTCTCTGGAAACACCATATATTTT
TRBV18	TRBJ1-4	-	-	CASSLRVATNEKLFF	TGTGCCAGCTCACTCAGGGTTGCAACTAATGAAAAACTGTTTTTT
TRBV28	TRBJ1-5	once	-	CASEGGVRGNQPQHF	TGTGCCAGCGAAGGGGGGGTGAGGGGCAATCAGCCCCAGCATTTT
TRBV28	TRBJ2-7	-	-	CASGSVSGEQYF	TGTGCCAGCGGGAGCGTGTCCGGCGAGCAGTACTTC
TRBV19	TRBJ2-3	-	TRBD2	CASSTGLAGDTDTQYF	TGTGCCAGTAGTACAGGCCTAGCGGGCGACACAGATACGCAGTATTTT
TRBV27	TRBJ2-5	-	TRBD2	CASSLVSGGETTQYF	TGTGCCAGCAGTTTGGTTAGCGGGGGGGAAACGACCCAGTACTTC
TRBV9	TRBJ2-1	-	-	CASSLDGSPYGGEQFF	TGTGCCAGCAGCTTAGATGGATCACCCTATGGAGGGGAGCAGTTCTTC
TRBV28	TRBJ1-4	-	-	CASNGEATNEKLFF	TGTGCCAGCAACGGGGAGGCAACTAATGAAAAACTGTTTTTT
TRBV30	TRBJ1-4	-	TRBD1	CAWSARDRMEKLFF	TGTGCCTGGTCGGCACGGGACAGGATGGAAAAACTGTTTTTT
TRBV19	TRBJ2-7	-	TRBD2	CASSTGTSSSAQYF	TGTGCCAGTAGTACCGGGACTAGCTCTAGTGCGCAGTACTTC
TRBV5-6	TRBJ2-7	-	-	CASSLFSTVTYEQYF	TGTGCCAGCAGCTTGTTCTCCACTGTAACCTACGAGCAGTACTTC
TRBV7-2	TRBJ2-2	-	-	CASSLDTGELFF	TGTGCCAGCAGCTTAGATACCGGGGAGCTGTTTTTT
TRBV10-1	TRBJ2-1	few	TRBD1	CASSESGQGTYNEQFF	TGCGCCAGCAGTGAGTCCGGACAGGGTACCTACAATGAGCAGTTCTTC
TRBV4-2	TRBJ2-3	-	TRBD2	CASSQASGSGIDTQYF	TGTGCCAGCAGCCAAGCTAGCGGGAGCGGTATAGATACGCAGTATTTT
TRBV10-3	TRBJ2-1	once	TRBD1	CAIGPGQGNLQFF	TGTGCCATCGGACCGGGACAGGGGAATTTGCAGTTCTTC
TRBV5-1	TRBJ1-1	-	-	CASTLLPRPVNTEAFF	TGCGCCAGCACCCTCCTACCCCGCCCCGTTAACACTGAAGCTTTCTTT
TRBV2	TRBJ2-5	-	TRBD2	CASSEVWGTSGRWQETQYF	TGTGCCAGCAGTGAAGTGTGGGGGACTAGCGGGAGATGGCAAGAGACCCAGTACTTC
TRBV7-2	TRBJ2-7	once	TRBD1	CASSLGSGGKYEQYF	TGTGCCAGCAGCTTAGGGTCAGGGGGCAAGTACGAGCAGTACTTC
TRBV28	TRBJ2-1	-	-	CASKIRTVSYNEQFF	TGTGCCAGCAAAATACGGACTGTTTCCTACAATGAGCAGTTCTTC
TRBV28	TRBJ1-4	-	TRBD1	CASSWDRGRRLEKLFF	TGTGCCAGCAGTTGGGACAGGGGGCGAAGGTTGGAAAAACTGTTTTTT
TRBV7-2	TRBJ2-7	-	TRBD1	CASSFWGQVLYEQYF	TGTGCCAGCAGCTTTTGGGGACAGGTCCTCTACGAGCAGTACTTC
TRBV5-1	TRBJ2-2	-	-	CASSSQDTGELFF	TGCGCCAGCAGCTCCCAGGACACCGGGGAGCTGTTTTTT
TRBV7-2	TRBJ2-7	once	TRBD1	CASSSMRTGREQYF	TGTGCCAGCAGCTCCATGAGGACAGGGCGCGAGCAGTACTTC
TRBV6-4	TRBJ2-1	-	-	CASRISGSSYNEQFF	TGTGCCAGCAGAATTAGCGGAAGCTCCTACAATGAGCAGTTCTTC
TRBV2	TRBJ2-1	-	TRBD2	CASLGTSGMPNEQFF	TGTGCCAGCCTAGGAACTAGCGGGATGCCCAATGAGCAGTTCTTC
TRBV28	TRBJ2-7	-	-	CASTPPFGALYEQYF	TGTGCCAGCACCCCTCCCTTCGGCGCACTCTACGAGCAGTACTTC
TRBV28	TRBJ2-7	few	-	CASSPYRDEQYF	TGTGCCAGCAGCCCGTATCGGGACGAGCAGTACTTC
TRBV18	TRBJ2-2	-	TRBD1	CASSPLTGGDTGELFF	TGTGCCAGCTCACCATTGACAGGGGGCGACACCGGGGAGCTGTTTTTT
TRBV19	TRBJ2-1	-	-	CASSSTRIGSYNEQFF	TGTGCCAGTAGTAGTACCAGGATAGGCTCCTACAATGAGCAGTTCTTC
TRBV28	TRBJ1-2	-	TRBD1	CATTGVYGYTF	TGTGCCACCACAGGGGTCTATGGCTACACCTTC
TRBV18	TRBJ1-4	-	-	CASSHDDNEKLFF	TGTGCCAGCTCACATGATGATAATGAAAAACTGTTTTTT
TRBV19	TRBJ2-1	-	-	CASSFLYNEQFF	TGTGCCAGTAGTTTTCTCTACAATGAGCAGTTCTTC
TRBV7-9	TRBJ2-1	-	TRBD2	CASSLASGRGDEQFF	TGTGCCAGCAGCTTAGCTAGCGGGAGGGGGGATGAGCAGTTCTTC
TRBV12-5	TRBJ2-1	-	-	CASRGESYNEQFF	TGTGCTAGTCGCGGGGAATCCTACAATGAGCAGTTCTTC